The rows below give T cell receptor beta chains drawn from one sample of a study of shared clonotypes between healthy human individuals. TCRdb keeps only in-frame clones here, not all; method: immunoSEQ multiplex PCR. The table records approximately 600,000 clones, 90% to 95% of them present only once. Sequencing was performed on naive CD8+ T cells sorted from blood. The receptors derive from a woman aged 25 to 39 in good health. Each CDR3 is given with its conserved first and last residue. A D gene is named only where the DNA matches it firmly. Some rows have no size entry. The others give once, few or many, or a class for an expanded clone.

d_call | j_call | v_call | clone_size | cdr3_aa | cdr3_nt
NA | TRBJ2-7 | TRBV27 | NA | CASSFGRAYEQYF | TGTGCCAGCAGTTTCGGACGGGCCTACGAGCAGTACTTC
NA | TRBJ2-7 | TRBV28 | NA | CASSFSQATEQYF | TGTGCCAGCAGTTTCTCCCAGGCTACAGAGCAGTACTTC
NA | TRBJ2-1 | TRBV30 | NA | CAWSASLLDSSYNEQFF | TGTGCCTGGAGTGCCTCCCTCTTAGACTCCTCCTACAATGAGCAGTTCTTC
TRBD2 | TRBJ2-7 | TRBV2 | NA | CASSEWGTRVEQYF | TGTGCCAGCAGTGAATGGGGGACTAGGGTCGAGCAGTACTTC
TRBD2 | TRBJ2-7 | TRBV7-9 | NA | CASSSSGGFYEQYF | TGTGCCAGCAGCTCCAGCGGGGGGTTCTACGAGCAGTACTTC
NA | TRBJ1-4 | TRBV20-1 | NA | CSASLEEKLFF | TGCAGTGCTAGTCTGGAAGAAAAACTGTTTTTT
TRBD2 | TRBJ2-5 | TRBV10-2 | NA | CASSELGLAGWAQYF | TGCGCCAGCAGTGAATTGGGGCTAGCGGGGTGGGCCCAGTACTTC
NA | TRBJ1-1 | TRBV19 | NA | CASTANTEAFF | TGTGCCAGTACGGCGAACACTGAAGCTTTCTTT
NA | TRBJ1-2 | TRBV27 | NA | CASSSIRGFGGGYTF | TGTGCCAGCAGTTCAATCAGGGGATTTGGGGGTGGCTACACCTTC
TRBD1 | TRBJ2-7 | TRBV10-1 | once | CASSETGTGGSEQYF | TGCGCCAGCAGCGAAACCGGGACAGGGGGCAGCGAGCAGTACTTC
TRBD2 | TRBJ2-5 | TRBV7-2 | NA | CASSSKWGLGEGETQYF | TGTGCCAGCAGCTCCAAATGGGGACTAGGGGAGGGGGAGACCCAGTACTTC
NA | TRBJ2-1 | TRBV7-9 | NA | CASSPPASYNEQFF | TGTGCCAGCAGCCCTCCCGCGTCCTACAATGAGCAGTTCTTC
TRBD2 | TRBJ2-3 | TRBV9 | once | CASSAGLAGGFTDTQYF | TGTGCCAGCAGCGCCGGACTAGCGGGGGGTTTCACAGATACGCAGTATTTT
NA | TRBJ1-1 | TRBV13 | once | CASSLGVRTEAFF | TGTGCCAGCAGCTTAGGGGTAAGGACTGAAGCTTTCTTT
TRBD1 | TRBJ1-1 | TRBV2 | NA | CASSEGMDREAFF | TGTGCCAGCAGTGAAGGGATGGACAGGGAAGCTTTCTTT
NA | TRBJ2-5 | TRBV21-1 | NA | CAIPGGDLPRGQETQYF | TGTGCCATCCCCGGGGGGGACCTGCCGAGGGGACAAGAGACCCAGTACTTC
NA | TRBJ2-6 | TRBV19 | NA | CASSGFSKGRSSGSGANVLTF | TGTGCCAGTAGTGGATTTAGCAAAGGCAGGTCTTCAGGCTCTGGGGCCAACGTCCTGACTTTC
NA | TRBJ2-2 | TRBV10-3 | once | CAISDPKEWAGELFF | TGTGCCATCAGTGACCCTAAAGAGTGGGCCGGGGAGCTGTTTTTT
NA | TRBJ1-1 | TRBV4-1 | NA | CASSLGTANTEAFF | TGCGCCAGCAGCCTAGGGACGGCCAACACTGAAGCTTTCTTT
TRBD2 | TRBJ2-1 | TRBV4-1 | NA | CASSQQGLAGYNEQFF | TGCGCCAGCAGCCAACAGGGACTAGCGGGCTACAATGAGCAGTTCTTC
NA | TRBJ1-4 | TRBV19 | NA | CASHGTGGYEKLFF | TGTGCCAGCCACGGGACGGGGGGATATGAAAAACTGTTTTTT
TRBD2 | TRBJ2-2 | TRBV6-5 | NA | CASSSRGANTGELFF | TGTGCCAGCAGTTCGCGGGGGGCGAACACCGGGGAGCTGTTTTTT
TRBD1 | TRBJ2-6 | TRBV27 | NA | CASSLTGFGGANVLTF | TGTGCCAGCAGTTTGACAGGGTTCGGCGGGGCCAACGTCCTGACTTTC
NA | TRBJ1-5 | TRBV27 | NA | CASSLIAGSNQPQHF | TGTGCCAGCAGTTTAATTGCAGGGAGCAATCAGCCCCAGCATTTT
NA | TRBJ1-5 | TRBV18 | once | CASSPPGRPGNQPQHF | TGTGCCAGCTCACCACCCGGGAGGCCGGGCAATCAGCCCCAGCATTTT
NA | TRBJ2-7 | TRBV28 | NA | CASSQQGSSYEQYF | TGTGCCAGCAGCCAACAGGGTAGTAGCTACGAGCAGTACTTC
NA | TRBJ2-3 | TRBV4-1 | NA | CASSQVVGTDTQYF | TGCGCCAGCAGCCAAGTTGTAGGCACAGATACGCAGTATTTT
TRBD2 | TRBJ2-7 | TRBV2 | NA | CASSETTGLAAYEQYF | TGTGCCAGCAGTGAAACTACGGGACTAGCGGCCTACGAGCAGTACTTC
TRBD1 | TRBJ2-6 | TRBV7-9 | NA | CASSPRQGSGANVLTF | TGTGCCAGCAGCCCCAGACAGGGATCTGGGGCCAACGTCCTGACTTTC
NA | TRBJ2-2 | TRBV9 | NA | CASSEHPAGELFF | TGTGCCAGCAGCGAACACCCAGCAGGGGAGCTGTTTTTT
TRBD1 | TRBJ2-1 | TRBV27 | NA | CASSSAGTGLNEQFF | TGTGCCAGCAGTTCAGCCGGGACAGGGCTAAATGAGCAGTTCTTC
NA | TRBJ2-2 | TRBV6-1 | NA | CASRDRPNTGELFF | TGTGCCAGCCGGGACCGACCGAACACCGGGGAGCTGTTTTTT
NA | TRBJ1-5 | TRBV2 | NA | CASSEMGGTYKYQPQHF | TGTGCCAGCAGTGAAATGGGTGGGACCTACAAGTATCAGCCCCAGCATTTT
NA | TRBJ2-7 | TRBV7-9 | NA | CASSLEWEQYF | TGTGCCAGCAGCTTAGAGTGGGAGCAGTACTTC
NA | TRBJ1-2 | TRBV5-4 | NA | CASAAANTNYGYTF | TGTGCCAGCGCCGCAGCCAATACAAACTATGGCTACACCTTC
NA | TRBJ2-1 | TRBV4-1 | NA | CASSQGGSYNEQFF | TGCGCCAGCAGCCAAGGGGGCTCCTACAATGAGCAGTTCTTC
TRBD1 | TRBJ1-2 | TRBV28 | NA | CASSYQGGDLNYGYTF | TGTGCCAGCAGTTACCAGGGGGGGGACCTTAACTATGGCTACACCTTC
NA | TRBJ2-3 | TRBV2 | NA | CASSEALVAAGTDTQYF | TGTGCCAGCAGTGAAGCGCTCGTGGCAGCAGGCACAGATACGCAGTATTTT
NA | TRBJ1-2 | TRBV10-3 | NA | CAISDINRVWGYTF | TGTGCCATCAGTGACATAAACAGGGTGTGGGGCTACACCTTC
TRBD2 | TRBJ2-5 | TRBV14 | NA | CASSTRISGITETQYF | TGTGCCAGCAGCACCCGAATAAGCGGGATCACGGAGACCCAGTACTTC
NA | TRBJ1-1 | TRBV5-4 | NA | CASSLNPGAEAFF | TGTGCCAGCAGCTTGAATCCAGGGGCTGAAGCTTTCTTT
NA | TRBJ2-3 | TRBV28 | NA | CASSTGQRGTDTQYF | TGTGCCAGCAGCACCGGACAGAGGGGGACAGATACGCAGTATTTT
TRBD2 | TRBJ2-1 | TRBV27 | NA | CASHMGTSGYNEQFF | TGTGCCAGCCACATGGGGACTAGCGGTTACAATGAGCAGTTCTTC
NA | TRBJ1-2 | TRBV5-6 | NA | CASSADQGYGYTF | TGTGCCAGCAGCGCTGACCAGGGCTATGGCTACACCTTC
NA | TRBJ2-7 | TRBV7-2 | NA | CASSLGGHDTFYEQYF | TGTGCCAGCAGCTTAGGGGGCCATGATACGTTCTACGAGCAGTACTTC
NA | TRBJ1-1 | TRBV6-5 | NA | CASSYNEGNTEAFF | TGTGCCAGCAGTTACAACGAGGGGAACACTGAAGCTTTCTTT
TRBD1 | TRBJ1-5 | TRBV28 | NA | CASSSDREVSQPQHF | TGTGCCAGCAGCTCAGACAGGGAGGTGAGTCAGCCCCAGCATTTT
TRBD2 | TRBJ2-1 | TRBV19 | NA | CASRDYGTSEHSWDEQFF | TGTGCCAGTAGGGACTACGGGACTAGCGAGCACTCTTGGGATGAGCAGTTCTTC
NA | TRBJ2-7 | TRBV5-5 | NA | CASSPSALYSYEQYF | TGTGCCAGCAGCCCCAGTGCACTTTACTCCTACGAGCAGTACTTC